A single sample gave rise to the 28 T cell receptor beta chains below, sequenced in a study of T cell responses to AZD1222 COVID-19 vaccine. Using immunoSEQ multiplex PCR, the repertoire was profiled, and TCRdb retains in-frame clones only, with some absent. Of about 120,000 clones in the sample, 90% are singletons; the top ten hold approximately 7.6%. Source: peripheral blood, taken on day 0 of AZD1222 vaccination. Source of these receptors: an adult in good health.

The chain couples TRBV24-1 to TRBJ1-4; a weak D match, TRBD1 (6 bases). Germline-derived CDR1 and CDR2 are KGHDR and SFDVKD. V was pared by 6 bases and J by 7 bases, with 23 bases between. The CDR3 is 17 amino acids. The CDR3 protein is CATSLQGLPRPIEKLFF. The CDR3, as DNA: TGTGCCACCAGTCTACAGGGTCTCCCAAGACCGATTGAAAAACTGTTTTTT.

The rearrangement joins TRBV20-1 to TRBJ2-3; D remains unclear. The ends were cut back, 6 bases at V and 4 bases at J, with 23 bases in the middle. The CDR3 totals 16 residues. The germline V gene has CDR1 DFQATT and CDR2 SNEGSKA (reference sequence). CDR3 region: CSASGAFVASPDTQYF. CDR3 sequence (DNA): TGCAGTGCCAGTGGAGCCTTTGTAGCATCGCCAGATACGCAGTATTTT.

The chain joins TRBV24-1 to TRBJ2-7, with D perhaps matching TRBD2 (5 bases). V dropped 6 bases and J dropped 5 bases, with 13 bases sitting between them. This CDR3 contains 13 residues. Germline V gene lookup returns CDR1 KGHDR and CDR2 SFDVKD. This chain's CDR3 is CATSPEAGDEQYF. The CDR3 DNA reads TGTGCCACCAGTCCGGAAGCCGGGGACGAGCAGTACTTC.

V gene TRBV7-2 combines with J gene TRBJ2-2, with 8 bases matching TRBD2. The germline V gene has CDR1 SGHTA and CDR2 FQGNSA. The J segment lost 1 base and the V segment lost 6 bases, leaving 4 bases of the junction unmatched. The CDR3 is made up of 15 amino acids. The CDR3 DNA sequence: TGTGCCAGCAGGGTAACTAGCGGGAACACCGGGGAGCTGTTTTTT. Amino acid sequence: CASRVTSGNTGELFF.

The V call is TRBV6-5, the J call TRBJ2-7; 7 nucleotides agree with TRBD2. The V segment lost 8 bases and the J segment 6 bases; nucleotides outside the gene matches: 13. Germline values: CDR1 MNHEY, CDR2 SVGAGI. The length of the CDR3 is 14 residues. The CDR3 DNA reads as TGTGCCAGCTCCCAGGCAGCGGGGCTCGCCGAGCAGTACTTC. Translating it yields CASSQAAGLAEQYF.

This clone was observed once. The chain carries TRBV6-5 and TRBJ2-7; possibly TRBD2 for D (6 bases). Germline V gives CDR1 MNHEY, CDR2 SVGAGI. This CDR3 comprises 16 residues. V was trimmed by 0 bases and J by 1 base, leaving 13 bases between them. CDR3 bases: TGTGCCAGCAGTTACTCGTGGCTAGCGACGTCCTACGAGCAGTACTTC. Translating it yields CASSYSWLATSYEQYF.

This chain uses TRBV7-2 with TRBJ2-7, with TRBD2 identical over 11 bases. The CDR3 runs 19 residues. The trim removed 5 bases at V and 2 bases at J, leaving 17 bases unmatched. Per the germline V gene, CDR1 is SGHTA and CDR2 is FQGNSA. Written as DNA, the CDR3 is TGTGCCAGCAGCCTGGGGCCTCAAGTCGGGACTAGCGGCGCCTACGAGCAGTACTTC. It encodes CASSLGPQVGTSGAYEQYF.

The chain employs TRBV10-1 and TRBJ1-5, with D possibly matching TRBD1 (6 bases). The germline V gene has CDR1 WNHNN and CDR2 SYGVQD (reference sequence). Trimming pared 3 bases from V and 0 bases from J, leaving 12 bases between. The CDR3 contains 16 residues. Here the CDR3 DNA reads TGCGCCAGCAGTGAAGGACAGACTTTTAGCAATCAGCCCCAGCATTTT. It codes for CASSEGQTFSNQPQHF.

V usage is TRBV2 and J usage is TRBJ2-1, with 9 bases that match TRBD2. The CDR3 spans 17 residues. Trimming cost V 4 bases and J 1 base; bases outside gene matches: 8. Germline CDR1 SNHLY, CDR2 FYNNEI. The CDR3 region has the DNA TGTGCCAGCAGTGGTAGACTAGCGGTAGGGTCCTACAATGAGCAGTTCTTC. Translating it yields CASSGRLAVGSYNEQFF.

This clone was recorded only once. The gene calls are TRBV2 and TRBJ1-4, with D possibly being TRBD1 (5 bases). The CDR3 covers 14 residues. Germline CDR1 and CDR2: SNHLY and FYNNEI. The germline V and J ends were trimmed by 5 bases and 1 base, with 8 bases remaining between them. This CDR3 reads CASSMTETNEKLFF. CDR3 in DNA: TGTGCCAGCAGTATGACAGAAACTAATGAAAAACTGTTTTTT.

CDR3 region: CASSYAGLLQETQYF. DNA for the CDR3: TGTGCCAGCAGTTACGCAGGGTTGCTCCAAGAGACCCAGTACTTC. The chain joins TRBV6-5 to TRBJ2-5; tentatively, D is TRBD1 (5 bases). There are 15 residues in the CDR3. Trimming removed 2 bases from V and 1 base from J, with 11 bases in between. Germline V gene lookup returns CDR1 MNHEY and CDR2 SVGAGI.

V and J are TRBV28 and TRBJ2-1; 10 bases fit TRBD1. CDR1 is MDHEN and CDR2 is SYDVKM in the germline V gene. CDR3 length: 15 amino acids. The ends lost 2 bases at V and 5 bases at J; junction bases unmatched: 3. This CDR3 is CASSLRTGGNNEQFF. The DNA for the CDR3 is TGTGCCAGCAGTTTAAGGACAGGGGGGAACAATGAGCAGTTCTTC.

The chain uses TRBV7-8 and TRBJ1-5, with no clear D. Trimming stripped 1 base from V and 3 bases from J, with 10 bases between. Per germline, CDR1 SGHVS and CDR2 FQNEAQ. The CDR3 covers 15 residues. The CDR3 nucleotides are TGTGCCAGCAGCTTAGAAAACGGGCTCAATCAGCCCCAGCATTTT. Its translation is CASSLENGLNQPQHF. Together with reference TRBV7-8 and TRBJ1-5, the CDR3 gives the full variable domain: GAGVSQSPRYKVAKRGQDVALRCDPISGHVSLFWYQQALGQGPEFLTYFQNEAQLDKSGLPSDRFFAERPEGSVSTLKIQRTQQEDSAVYLCASSLENGLNQPQHFGDGTRLSIL.

This chain uses TRBV7-9 with TRBJ2-1, with D unresolved. This CDR3 is built from 16 residues. Germline CDR1 SEHNR, CDR2 FQNEAQ (reference sequence). V gave up 5 bases and J gave up 8 bases, with 22 bases separating them. Here the CDR3 reads CASSGNTKRRAYEQFF. The CDR3 DNA reads TGTGCCAGCAGCGGAAACACGAAGAGGAGAGCCTATGAGCAGTTCTTC.

The chain recombines TRBV5-1 with TRBJ1-6, with D perhaps TRBD1 (6 bases). The CDR3 spans 13 residues. Germline V gives CDR1 SGHRS, CDR2 YFSETQ. V was pared by 6 bases and J by 7 bases, with 11 bases between. The CDR3 coding sequence is TGCGCCAGCAACAGGGAGGGGAATTCACCCCTCCACTTT. Amino acid sequence: CASNREGNSPLHF.

The rearrangement links TRBV24-1 to TRBJ2-6; D gene unclear. The CDR3 has 15 amino acids. Per germline, CDR1 KGHDR and CDR2 SFDVKD. V was cut by 3 bases and J by 0 bases, with 5 bases left in between. The CDR3 DNA is TGTGCCACCAGTGATCTAACCTCTGGGGCCAACGTCCTGACTTTC. Protein sequence: CATSDLTSGANVLTF.

The gene calls are TRBV25-1 and TRBJ2-1; 11 bases are a match to TRBD2. V trimming: 5 bases; J trimming: 5 bases; junction bases outside the gene matches: 5. CDR1 and CDR2 (germline): MGHDK, SYGVNS. The CDR3 is 15 amino acids. CDR3 bases: TGTGCCAGCAGTCACCGGGGACTAGCGGACAATGAGCAGTTCTTC. Its translation is CASSHRGLADNEQFF.

The rearrangement joins TRBV6-2 or TRBV6-3 to TRBJ1-2, with 8 bases lining up with TRBD1. The CDR3 is 16 amino acids. V shed 4 bases, J shed 0 bases, and the junction held 7 bases outside the gene matches. Germline CDR1 is MNHEY and CDR2 is SVGEGT. The CDR3: CASSFTTGVTNYGYTF. The CDR3, as DNA: TGTGCCAGCAGTTTTACGACAGGGGTCACTAACTATGGCTACACCTTC.

The genes are TRBV30 and TRBJ2-7; D is unresolved. V dropped 1 base and J dropped 4 bases, with 5 bases sitting between them. There are 11 residues in the CDR3. Germline CDR1 is GTSNPN and CDR2 is SVGIG (reference sequence). The DNA of the CDR3 is TGTGCCTGGAGTGCCCTATACGAGCAGTACTTC. As protein: CAWSALYEQYF.

The chain employs TRBV9 and TRBJ2-3; D may be TRBD2 (5 bases). Per the germline V gene, CDR1 is SGDLS and CDR2 is YYNGEE. This CDR3 spans 16 amino acids. The V and J ends lost 0 bases and 4 bases respectively, with 15 bases between them. As DNA, the CDR3 is TGTGCCAGCAGCGTAGGGCTAGCCGATTTGTCAGATACGCAGTATTTT. Protein sequence: CASSVGLADLSDTQYF.

The rearrangement uses TRBV4-1 and TRBJ2-5; 9 bases line up with TRBD2. The CDR3 spans 16 residues. V dropped 4 bases and J dropped 5; count of bases not matched to a gene: 11. Germline CDR1 reads MGHRA; CDR2 reads YSYEKL. CDR3 nucleotides: TGCGCCAGCAGCCCCGGGGCGGGAGGGCCCAGGGAGACCCAGTACTTC. It is translated as CASSPGAGGPRETQYF.

The J gene is TRBJ2-3, the V gene TRBV19, with 9 bases identical to TRBD1. Germline V gives CDR1 LNHDA, CDR2 SQIVND (reference sequence). CDR3 length equals 17 residues. With V trimmed by 3 bases and J by 0 bases, 7 bases remained unmatched. CDR3: CASSMGTGHSSTDTQYF. As DNA, the CDR3 is TGTGCCAGTAGTATGGGGACAGGGCACTCTAGCACAGATACGCAGTATTTT.

J is TRBJ1-2 and V is TRBV28, with D possibly TRBD1 on 6 matching bases. Germline loops: CDR1 MDHEN, CDR2 SYDVKM. Trimming cost V 3 bases and J 0 bases, with 11 bases left between them. The CDR3 has 15 residues. The DNA for the CDR3 is TGTGCCAGCAGTTTTTCCCGGACAGCTAACTATGGCTACACCTTC. It is translated as CASSFSRTANYGYTF.

V gene TRBV2 combines with J gene TRBJ2-7; D might be TRBD1 (5 bases). The CDR3 has 14 amino acids. Germline V gives CDR1 SNHLY, CDR2 FYNNEI. Trimming shortened V by 8 bases and J by 2 bases, and 16 bases separated the two germline ends. CDR3 nucleotides: TGTGCCAGCCGTGTCAGGGTTGGAGCCTACGAGCAGTACTTC. Translated: CASRVRVGAYEQYF.

The chain links TRBV28 to TRBJ1-2; possible D gene TRBD1, 5 bases. Germline lookup yields CDR1 MDHEN and CDR2 SYDVKM. The length of the CDR3 is 15 residues. V was clipped by 2 bases and J by 8 bases, with 18 bases between them. CDR3: CASSLQRDLRTGYTF. CDR3 sequence (DNA): TGTGCCAGCAGTTTACAACGGGACCTAAGGACAGGCTACACCTTC.

This chain's CDR3 is CASSLALGASGIKDEQYF. As DNA, the CDR3 is TGTGCCAGCAGCTTAGCGCTGGGGGCTAGCGGGATTAAAGACGAGCAGTACTTC. This chain connects TRBV7-9 to TRBJ2-7, with 9 bases fitting TRBD2. Germline CDR1 SEHNR, CDR2 FQNEAQ (reference sequence). The CDR3 is 18 residues long. J lost 5 bases, V lost 0 bases, and 14 bases had no gene match.

The rearrangement uses TRBV19 and TRBJ2-6, with unresolved D. CDR1 LNHDA and CDR2 SQIVND come from the germline V gene (reference sequence). With 9 bases removed from V and 4 bases from J, the gap between germline ends came to 10 bases. CDR3 length: 13 amino acids. CDR3 sequence (DNA): TGTGCCAGCCTGGGATCCGGGGCCAACGTCCTGACTTTC. This translates into CASLGSGANVLTF.

This clone was seen only once. This chain joins TRBV7-8 and TRBJ2-1; 16 nucleotides align to TRBD2. This CDR3 region has 18 residues. The germline V gene encodes CDR1 SGHVS and CDR2 FQNEAQ. V was clipped by 0 bases and J by 2 bases; unmatched bases: 1. CDR3 sequence (DNA): TGTGCCAGCAGCTTAGCCGGGACTAGCGGGAGGGCCTACAATGAGCAGTTCTTC. Its protein product is CASSLAGTSGRAYNEQFF.